This T cell receptor (beta chain) was captured by sequencing in a study of Ad26.COV2.S vaccination and SARS-CoV-2 variants (dated by TCRdb to the early 2020s). Turning to the overall study: Donors in the vaccine arm were drawn from COV1001, a phase I-IIa trial of Ad26.COV2.S in healthy adults that was multicentre, randomized, double-blind and placebo-controlled. Ad26.COV2.S was given intramuscularly at 5x10^10 or 1x10^11 viral particles, as a single shot or as two shots 56 days apart. Sequencing of the TCRbeta repertoire served to evaluate the specificity and breadth of SARS-CoV-2-reactive T cell receptors following Ad26.COV2.S vaccination. A total of around 32 samples were included in the TCR-sequenced set, comprising around 19 Ad26.COV2.S vaccine recipients, 5 placebo recipients and 8 SARS-CoV-2 convalescent individuals. Trial participants were randomized into five groups of five, in which low-dose or high-dose Ad26.COV2.S was given once or twice, or placebo was given on both occasions. Investigators did not know the trial group allocation while performing experiments and assessing outcomes. The study at large found these results: The authors noted that the TCR breadth and depth analyses may have underestimated total T cell responses. The study lacked the statistical power to compare responses across vaccine doses or regimens. Comparable non-spike TCR breadth was observed between vaccine and placebo recipients, consistent with only spike being contained in the vaccine. After vaccination, substantial breadth of spike-specific CD8+ and CD4+ T cell responses was reported. Compared with placebo recipients, Ad26.COV2.S recipients showed higher spike-specific TCR breadth (P = 0.0014).

The immunoSEQ Assay was used to sequence TCRbeta CDR3 regions. After extraction, genomic DNA underwent amplification by bias-controlled multiplex PCR, followed by high-throughput sequencing. The study's own analysis went as follows. To quantify the absolute abundance of every unique TCRbeta CDR3 region, sequences were collapsed and filtered. T cell fraction was estimated by normalization of TCRbeta template counts to usable DNA, with usable DNA being measured through amplification of reference genes present in all nucleated cells. Repertoire TCRs were annotated as SARS-CoV-2-specific by exact matching of V gene, CDR3 amino acid sequence and J gene to a known reactive TCR set. MIRA supplied the reference SARS-CoV-2 TCR set, which was filtered for enrichment in COVID-19-positive ImmuneCODE repertoires so that public or cross-reactive TCRs were removed. Using the MIRA antigens, annotated TCRs were further analysed by specific ORF or by position within an ORF. Depth was the summed frequency of annotated unique rearrangements, while breadth was defined as annotated unique rearrangements over total unique productive rearrangements. Group comparisons of TCR breadth used two-sided Wilcoxon rank-sum tests. Not all clones reach the TCRdb copy of this immuneACCESS table, which keeps in-frame sequences only. Checked studies attribute under half of the gap to unresolved V genes and leave the rest unexplained. V and J calls and clone size are those listed in that table; D and trimming were worked out from the DNA. The sample table lists 510,000 or so clones, around 85% of them with a count of one. Around 13% of the sample belongs to the ten largest clones.

V and J lose 8 bases and 7 bases, and a span of 17 bases separates them. The germline V gene (reference sequence) gives CDR1 as MNHNY and CDR2 as SVGAGI. The CDR3, cysteine through phenylalanine, is 13 amino acids long. The retained sequence is limited to the CDR3, 39 bases, with the frame set at the first base. Taken with the paper, the label for treatment or condition translates to: 15 to 20 received Ad26.COV2.S at low or high dose, single or two shots; a few received placebo; per-sample allocation not given. For vaccine and placebo recipients, repertoires were sequenced using samples collected on day 63 after the first injection. Between 29 July and 7 August 2020, Cohort 1b enrolled 20 to 30 adults aged 18-55 years at one site in Boston, USA. As a vaccine, Ad26.COV2.S was a replication-incompetent adenovirus type 26 vector that expressed a prefusion-stabilized SARS-CoV-2 spike protein derived from the original Wuhan strain.

Turning to this clone: Its recognized antigen is unknown. No per-base quality is available; no much larger clone lies one base away.

The TCR was taken from a person aged 18-60 years who received the Ad26.COV2.S COVID-19 vaccine or a placebo. The sample was peripheral blood, taken in a trial of Ad26.COV2.S vaccine versus placebo. The sequence is built from TRBV6-6 and TRBJ2-5; the D segment might be TRBD1 or TRBD2, since each matches 5 bases. The CDR3 has the sequence CASSGTAIGTQYF. The DNA reads TGTGCCAGCTCGGGGACCGCGATCGGGACCCAGTACTTC.